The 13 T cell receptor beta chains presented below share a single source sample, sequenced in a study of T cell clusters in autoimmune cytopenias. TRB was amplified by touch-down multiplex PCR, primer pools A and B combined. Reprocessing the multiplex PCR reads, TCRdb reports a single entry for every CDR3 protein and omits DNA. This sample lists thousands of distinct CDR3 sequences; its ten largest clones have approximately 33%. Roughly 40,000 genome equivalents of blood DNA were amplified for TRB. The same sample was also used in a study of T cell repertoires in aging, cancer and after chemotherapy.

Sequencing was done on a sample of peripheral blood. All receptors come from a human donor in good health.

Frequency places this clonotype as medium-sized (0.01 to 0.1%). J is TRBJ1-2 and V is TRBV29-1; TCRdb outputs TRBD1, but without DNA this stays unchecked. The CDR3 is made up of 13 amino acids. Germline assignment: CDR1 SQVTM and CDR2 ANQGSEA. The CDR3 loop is CSVEDPGRSGYTF.

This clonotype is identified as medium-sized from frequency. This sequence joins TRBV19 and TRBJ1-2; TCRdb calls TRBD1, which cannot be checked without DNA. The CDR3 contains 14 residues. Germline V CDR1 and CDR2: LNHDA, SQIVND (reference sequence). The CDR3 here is CASSSSGGYYGYTF.

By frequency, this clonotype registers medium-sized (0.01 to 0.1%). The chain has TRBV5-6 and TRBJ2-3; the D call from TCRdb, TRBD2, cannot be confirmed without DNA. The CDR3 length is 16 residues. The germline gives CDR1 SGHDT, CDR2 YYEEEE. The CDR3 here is CASSLGRGGSPDTQYF.

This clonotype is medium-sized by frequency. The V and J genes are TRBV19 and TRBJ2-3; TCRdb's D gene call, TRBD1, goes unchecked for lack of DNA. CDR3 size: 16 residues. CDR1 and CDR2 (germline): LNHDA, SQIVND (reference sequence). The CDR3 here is CASSSGGQGLADTQYF.

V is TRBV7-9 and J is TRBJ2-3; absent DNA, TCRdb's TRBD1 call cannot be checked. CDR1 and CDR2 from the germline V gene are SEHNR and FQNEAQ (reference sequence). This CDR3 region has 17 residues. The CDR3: CASSHIGQGGHTDTQYF.

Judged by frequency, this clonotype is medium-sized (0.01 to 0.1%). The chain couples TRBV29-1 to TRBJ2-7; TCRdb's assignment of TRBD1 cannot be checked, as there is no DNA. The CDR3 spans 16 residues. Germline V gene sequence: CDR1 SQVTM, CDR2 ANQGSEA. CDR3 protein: CSVEELTGGKPYEQYF.

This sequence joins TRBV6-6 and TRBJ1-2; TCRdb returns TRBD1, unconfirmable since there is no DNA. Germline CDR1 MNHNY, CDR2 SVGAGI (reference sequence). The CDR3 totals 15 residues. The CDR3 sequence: CASSYTREVYQGYTF.

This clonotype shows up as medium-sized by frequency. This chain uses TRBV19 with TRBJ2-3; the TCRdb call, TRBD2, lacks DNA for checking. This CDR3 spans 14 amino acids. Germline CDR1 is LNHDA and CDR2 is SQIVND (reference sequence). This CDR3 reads CASSIVRGTDTQYF.

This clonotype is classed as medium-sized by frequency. CDR3 in amino acids: CAWSPWTGKLGYTF. V is TRBV30 and J is TRBJ1-2; TCRdb lists TRBD1, though no DNA is available to test this call. Germline CDR1 and CDR2: GTSNPN and SVGIG (reference sequence). The CDR3 loop spans 14 amino acids.

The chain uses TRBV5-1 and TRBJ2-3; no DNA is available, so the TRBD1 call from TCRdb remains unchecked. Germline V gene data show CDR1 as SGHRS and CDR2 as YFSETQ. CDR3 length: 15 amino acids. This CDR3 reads CASVLDRRRGDTQYF.

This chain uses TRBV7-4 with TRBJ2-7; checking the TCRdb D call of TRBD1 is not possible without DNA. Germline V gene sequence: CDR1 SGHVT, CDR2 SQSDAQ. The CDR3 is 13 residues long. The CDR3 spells CASTGQQSYEQYF.

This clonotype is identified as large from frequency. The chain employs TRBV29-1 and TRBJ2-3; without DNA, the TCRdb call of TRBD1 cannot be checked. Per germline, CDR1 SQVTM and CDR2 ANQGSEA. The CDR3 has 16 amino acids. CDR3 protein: CSASGAGVGDTDTQYF.

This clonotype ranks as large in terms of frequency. The chain's CDR3 is CASSLGQSTDTQYF. This chain links TRBV6-5 with TRBJ2-3; TCRdb's D gene call, TRBD1, goes unchecked for lack of DNA. The CDR3 spans 14 residues. In germline, CDR1 is MNHEY, CDR2 SVGAGI.